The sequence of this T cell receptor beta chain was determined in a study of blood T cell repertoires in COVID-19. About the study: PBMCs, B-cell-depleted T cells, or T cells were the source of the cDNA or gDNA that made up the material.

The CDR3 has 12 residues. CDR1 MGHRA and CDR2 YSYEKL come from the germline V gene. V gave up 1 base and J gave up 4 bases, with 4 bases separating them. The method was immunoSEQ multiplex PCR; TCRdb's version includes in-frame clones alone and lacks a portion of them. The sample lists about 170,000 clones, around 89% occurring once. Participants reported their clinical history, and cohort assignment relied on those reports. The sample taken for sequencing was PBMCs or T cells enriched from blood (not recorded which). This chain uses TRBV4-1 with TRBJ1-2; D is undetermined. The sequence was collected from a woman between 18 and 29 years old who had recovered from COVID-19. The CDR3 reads CASSQAGYGYTF. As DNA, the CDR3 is TGCGCCAGCAGCCAAGCCGGCTATGGCTACACCTTC.